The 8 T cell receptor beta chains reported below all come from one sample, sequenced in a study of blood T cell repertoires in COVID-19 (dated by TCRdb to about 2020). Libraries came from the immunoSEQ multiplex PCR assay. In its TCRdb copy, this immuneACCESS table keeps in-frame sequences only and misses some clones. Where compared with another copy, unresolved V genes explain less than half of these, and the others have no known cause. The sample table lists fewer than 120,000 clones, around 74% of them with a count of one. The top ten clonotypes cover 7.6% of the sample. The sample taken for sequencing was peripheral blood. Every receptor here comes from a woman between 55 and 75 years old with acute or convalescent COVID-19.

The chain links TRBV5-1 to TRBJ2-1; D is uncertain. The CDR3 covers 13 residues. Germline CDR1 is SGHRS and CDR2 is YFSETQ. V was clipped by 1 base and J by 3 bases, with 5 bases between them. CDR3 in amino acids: CASSLNIYNEQFF. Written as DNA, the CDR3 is TGCGCCAGCAGCTTGAACATCTACAATGAGCAGTTCTTC.

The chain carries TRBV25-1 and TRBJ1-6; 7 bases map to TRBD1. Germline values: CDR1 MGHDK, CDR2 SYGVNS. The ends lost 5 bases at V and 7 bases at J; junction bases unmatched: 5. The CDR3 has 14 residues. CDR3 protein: CASSPQGRNSPLHF. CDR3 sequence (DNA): TGTGCCAGCAGTCCACAGGGGAGGAATTCACCCCTCCACTTT. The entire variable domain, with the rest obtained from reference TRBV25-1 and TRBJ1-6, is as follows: EADIYQTPRYLVIGTGKKITLECSQTMGHDKMYWYQQDPGMELHLIHYSYGVNSTEKGDLSSESTVSRIRTEHFPLTLESARPSHTSQYLCASSPQGRNSPLHFGNGTRLTVT.

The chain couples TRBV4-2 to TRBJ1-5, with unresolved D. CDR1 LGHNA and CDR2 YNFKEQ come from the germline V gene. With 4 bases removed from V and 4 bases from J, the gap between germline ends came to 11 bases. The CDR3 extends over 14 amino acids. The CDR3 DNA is TGTGCCAGCAGCCTCGAGGGAGGGAATCAGCCCCAGCATTTT. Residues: CASSLEGGNQPQHF.

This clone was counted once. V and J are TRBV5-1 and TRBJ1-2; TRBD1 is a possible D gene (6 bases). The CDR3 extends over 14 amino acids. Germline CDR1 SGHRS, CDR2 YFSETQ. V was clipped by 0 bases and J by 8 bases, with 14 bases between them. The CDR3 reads CASSLETGVGGYTF. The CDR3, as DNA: TGCGCCAGCAGCTTGGAGACAGGCGTCGGAGGCTACACCTTC.

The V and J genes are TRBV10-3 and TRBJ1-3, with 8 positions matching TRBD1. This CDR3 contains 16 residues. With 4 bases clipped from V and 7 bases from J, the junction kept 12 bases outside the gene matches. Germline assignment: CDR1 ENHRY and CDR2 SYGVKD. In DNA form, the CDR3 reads TGTGCCATCAGTGCACAGGGGGAAGAGCAGCGCAACACCATATATTTT. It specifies CAISAQGEEQRNTIYF.

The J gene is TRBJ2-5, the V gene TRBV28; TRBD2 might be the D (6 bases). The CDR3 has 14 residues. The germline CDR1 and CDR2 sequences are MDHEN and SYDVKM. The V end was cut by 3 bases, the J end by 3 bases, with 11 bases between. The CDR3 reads CASSFGWGEETQYF. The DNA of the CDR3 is TGTGCCAGCAGTTTCGGGTGGGGGGAAGAGACCCAGTACTTC.

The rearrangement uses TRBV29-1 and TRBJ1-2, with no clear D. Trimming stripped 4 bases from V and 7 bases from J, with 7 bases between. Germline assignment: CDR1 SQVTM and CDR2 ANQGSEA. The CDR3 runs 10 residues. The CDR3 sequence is CSVAEGGYTF. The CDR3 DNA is TGCAGCGTTGCCGAGGGTGGCTACACCTTC.

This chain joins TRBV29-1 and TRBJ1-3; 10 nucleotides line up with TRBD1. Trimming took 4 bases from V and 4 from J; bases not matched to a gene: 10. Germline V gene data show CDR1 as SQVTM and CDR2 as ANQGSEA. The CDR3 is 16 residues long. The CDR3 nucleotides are TGCAGCGTTGCCCGAGACAGGGGGCGAAGGGGAAACACCATATATTTT. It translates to CSVARDRGRRGNTIYF.